This T cell receptor (beta chain) was identified in a study of cytomegalovirus exposure and HLA in healthy donors. General study points: The study listed approximately 160 cytomegalovirus-associated TCR beta chains. About 87% or about 30% of the time was how often most TCR beta V segments were productive, according to an earlier analysis. Donor immune exposure was known only as CMV serostatus. Using the classifier, cytomegalovirus status was reportedly diagnosed with high specificity and sensitivity.

On this clone itself: Its antigen remains unknown.

Germline V gene sequence: CDR1 SGHRS, CDR2 YFSETQ. This CDR3 contains 14 residues. Trimming at V came to 4 bases and at J to 5 bases, leaving 7 bases not matched to a gene. This PCR relied on a set of 60 Vbeta primers and 13 Jbeta primers. Only in-frame clones appear in the TCRdb table, and some are missing; sequencing was by immunoSEQ multiplex PCR. The sample holds roughly 98,000 clones, roughly two thirds seen once. Input material: PBMCs. The chain joins TRBV5-1 to TRBJ1-2; 8 bases fit TRBD1. The source is a man aged 45-65 years in good health and CMV-seronegative. The CDR3, as DNA: TGCGCCAGCAGCACACAGGGGGAAGGGTATGGCTACACCTTC. This translates into CASSTQGEGYGYTF.